Below, 4 T cell receptor beta chains from the same sample are listed, as sequenced in a study of post-analysis software for immune sequencing data. Findings and caveats of the study: Elevated frequency relative to controls characterized four or five TRBV segments in patients, TRBV5-6, TRBV5-1 and TRBV20-1 among them.

Sequencing libraries made from TCR beta cDNA carried unique molecular identifiers. TCRdb used MiXCR to reprocess the PCR reads, holding one entry per CDR3 protein. This table holds roughly 700,000 distinct CDR3 sequences, 25% to 30% found once. Antigens of these TCRs are unknown. Material for sequencing was blood. These TCRs come from a girl under 18 with multiple sclerosis.

This clonotype was recorded a few times. The rearrangement uses TRBV5-1 and TRBJ2-1; the D gene is possibly TRBD2 (6 bases). Between the trimmed V and J ends, which lost 3 bases and 6 bases, there was a span of 13 bases. The CDR3 runs to 14 residues. CDR1 is SGHRS, CDR2 YFSETQ, per germline. The chain's CDR3 is CASSSRLDTNEQFF. The CDR3 bases are TGCGCCAGCAGCTCAAGACTAGATACCAATGAGCAGTTCTTC. Combining the CDR3 with reference TRBV5-1 and TRBJ2-1 gives the whole variable domain KAGVTQTPRYLIKTRGQQVTLSCSPISGHRSVSWYQQTPGQGLQFLFEYFSETQRNKGNFPGRFSGRQFSNSRSEMNVSTLELGDSALYLCASSSRLDTNEQFFGPGTRLTVL.

The genes are TRBV7-2 and TRBJ2-7; 7 bases are shared with TRBD1. The CDR3 is made up of 14 amino acids. Germline values: CDR1 SGHTA, CDR2 FQGNSA. The V gene end was trimmed by 5 bases and the J gene end by 3 bases; junction bases not matched to a gene: 7. CDR3 DNA sequence: TGTGCCAGCAGCGGTGGGCAGGGGGTCTACGAGCAGTACTTC. It translates to CASSGGQGVYEQYF.

The genes are TRBV20-1 and TRBJ2-5; TRBD2 might be the D (5 bases). The DNA end is a closer match to TRBJ2-7, so the J assignment may be wrong. This CDR3 contains 13 residues. Germline V lookup: CDR1 DFQATT, CDR2 SNEGSKA (reference sequence). In DNA form, the CDR3 reads TGCAGTGCTAGTGCCGGACTTAACTACGAGCAGTACTTC. It codes for CSASAGLNYEQYF.

Regarding this clonotype: This may arise from a read error, as a much more abundant clone is one base away. The chain joins TRBV6-5 to TRBJ2-4, with D perhaps matching TRBD1 (6 bases). The end of the DNA fits TRBJ2-7 better, so the J call may be wrong. This CDR3 contains 14 residues. The germline V gene has CDR1 MNHEY and CDR2 SVGAGI. The CDR3 nucleotides are TGTGCCAGCAGTTACCACGGACAGCGAAGCGAGCAGTACTTC. Residues: CASSYHGQRSEQYF.